The rows below give T cell receptor beta chains drawn from one sample of a study of blood T cell repertoires in COVID-19. Produced via immunoSEQ multiplex PCR; TCRdb's table is partial and in-frame only. The data hold 120,000 to 150,000 clones, with approximately 80% observed a single time. Input material: peripheral blood. All receptors derive from a man aged 55 to 70 with active or convalescent COVID-19. CDR3s include the opening cysteine and the closing phenylalanine or tryptophan. The D gene is left open where the match is weak. Where a row states a size, it is once, few, many or the class of an expanded clone; other rows omit it.

v_call	j_call	clone_size	d_call	cdr3_nt	cdr3_aa
TRBV2	TRBJ2-7	NA	TRBD2	TGTGCCAGCAGTGAAGGACTAGCAGCCTACGAGCAGTACTTC	CASSEGLAAYEQYF
TRBV9	TRBJ2-7	once	TRBD2	TGTGCCAGCAGCCCCCGGGGGGTCTCCTACGAGCAGTACTTC	CASSPRGVSYEQYF
TRBV5-6	TRBJ1-6	NA	NA	TGTGCCAGCAGCTTGCCGGGGTCGGGGAATTCACCCCTCCACTTT	CASSLPGSGNSPLHF
TRBV29-1	TRBJ2-1	few	NA	TGCAGCGTTGGCTTGACAGCATTCTCCTACAATGAGCAGTTCTTC	CSVGLTAFSYNEQFF
TRBV5-1	TRBJ2-1	once	TRBD2	TGCGCCAGCAGCGGCGGTACTAGCGACAATGAGCAGTTCTTC	CASSGGTSDNEQFF
TRBV5-5	TRBJ2-7	NA	TRBD2	TGTGCCAGCAGCTTGGAGGGACTAGCGGGAGGGGAGCAGTACTTC	CASSLEGLAGGEQYF
TRBV18	TRBJ1-5	many	NA	TGTGCCAGCTCACCTGCTGGAGGTTATCAGCCCCAGCATTTT	CASSPAGGYQPQHF
TRBV3-1/TRBV3-2	TRBJ2-4	NA	TRBD2	TGTGCCAGCAGCCAAGTTAGGTCGAAGCGGGAGGACAAAAACATTCAGTACTTC	CASSQVRSKREDKNIQYF
TRBV6-5	TRBJ2-5	NA	TRBD1	TGTGCCAGCAGTTACGCAGGACAGGGCCAAGAGACCCAGTACTTC	CASSYAGQGQETQYF
TRBV6-6	TRBJ1-1	NA	NA	TGTGCCAGCAGTTACGCAGGGGACACTGAAGCTTTCTTT	CASSYAGDTEAFF
TRBV4-1	TRBJ2-7	NA	NA	TGCGCCAGCAGCCCGCGGGGGCAGACAGCCTACGAGCAGTACTTC	CASSPRGQTAYEQYF
TRBV19	TRBJ2-5	NA	TRBD1	TGTGCCAGTAGTATGTGGACAGGGGAGACCCAGTACTTC	CASSMWTGETQYF
TRBV13	TRBJ2-1	NA	TRBD2	TGTGCCAGCAGCTTGGGAGCGGGAGCCCCTGGGGGTGAGCAGTTCTTC	CASSLGAGAPGGEQFF
TRBV29-1	TRBJ2-2	once	NA	TGCAGCGTTGAAGCCGCTCCGGGGGGACATGGGACCGGGGAGCTGTTTTTT	CSVEAAPGGHGTGELFF
TRBV5-5	TRBJ1-5	NA	NA	TGTGCCAGCAGCTTGGGGCTGCTCTATCAGCCCCAGCATTTT	CASSLGLLYQPQHF
TRBV4-1	TRBJ2-5	NA	TRBD1	TGCGCCAGCAGCCAGGGACAGGGTTGGGGACGGGAACAGACCCAGTACTTC	CASSQGQGWGREQTQYF
TRBV12-3/TRBV12-4	TRBJ2-3	NA	NA	TGTGCCAGCGCGGGGAATACGCAGTATTTT	CASAGNTQYF
TRBV20-1	TRBJ1-2	few	NA	TGCACCTCTTCCGGCGGTTATGGCTACACCTTC	CTSSGGYGYTF
TRBV7-7	TRBJ2-5	NA	TRBD2	TGTGCCAGCAGTCGCCGGCGGGAGGTCAAAGAGACCCAGTACTTC	CASSRRREVKETQYF
TRBV27	TRBJ2-7	NA	TRBD1	TGTGCCAGCAGTTACGGGACAGCGTCCTACGAGCAGTACTTC	CASSYGTASYEQYF
TRBV6-5	TRBJ1-1	few	NA	TGTGCCAGCAGTTATAACTCGAACACTGAAGCTTTCTTT	CASSYNSNTEAFF
TRBV7-2	TRBJ1-5	NA	NA	TGTGCCAGCAGCTTAGGGGGGCAGTGGAATCAGCCCCAGCATTTT	CASSLGGQWNQPQHF
TRBV5-1	TRBJ2-7	NA	NA	TGCGCCAGCAGCCCGCAGGCCGACTACGAGCAGTACTTC	CASSPQADYEQYF
TRBV7-3	TRBJ2-2	NA	TRBD1	TGTGCCAGCAGCCCGGCAGGGGGCTCAGGGGCCGGGGAGCTGTTTTTT	CASSPAGGSGAGELFF